The clone carrying this T cell receptor beta chain was seen a handful of times. The whole isolated RNA underwent reverse transcription, so sequencing captured expressed TCRB transcripts. The table came from immunoSEQ multiplex PCR; TCRdb's copy has only in-frame clones and leaves some out. The data show about 370,000 clones, about 16% seen once. Germline trimming cut 6 bases from V and 0 bases from J; bases unmatched to any gene: 5. This CDR3 is built from 15 residues. Germline CDR1 reads SNHLY; CDR2 reads FYNNEI. This sample is part of a study of beta chain features in type 1 diabetes. Sequencing was done on a sample of naive CD4+ T cells from blood. The receptor's source is a woman between 18 and 29 years old in good health. The gene calls are TRBV2 and TRBJ1-5, with TRBD1 matching 7 bases. The CDR3 reads CASSPRGSSNQPQHF. The CDR3, as DNA: TGTGCCAGCAGCCCCAGGGGGAGTAGCAATCAGCCCCAGCATTTT. Using reference TRBV2 and TRBJ1-5 for the parts outside the CDR3, the full variable domain is EPEVTQTPSHQVTQMGQEVILRCVPISNHLYFYWYRQILGQKVEFLVSFYNNEISEKSEIFDDQFSVERPDGSNFTLKIRSTKLEDSAMYFCASSPRGSSNQPQHFGDGTRLSIL.